The rows below give T cell receptor beta chains drawn from one sample of a study of T cells after yellow fever vaccination. TCRdb analysed the 5' RACE reads with MiXCR anew, one entry per CDR3 protein. The data show approximately 510,000 distinct CDR3 sequences, 21% seen once. Sequenced material: PBMCs, taken more than 20 days after the first yellow fever vaccination. The receptors were gathered from a man younger than 35 who received the YFV17D yellow fever vaccine. CDR3s include the opening cysteine and the closing phenylalanine or tryptophan. D genes are given only for firm matches. Expanded clones are given a class, and other clones once, few, many or no size at all.

len	v_gene	j_gene	abundance	d_gene	CDR3aa	CDR3nt
17	TRBV11-2	TRBJ2-2	few	TRBD2	CASSLDWTSVNTGELFF	TGTGCCAGCAGCTTAGACTGGACTAGCGTGAACACCGGGGAGCTGTTTTTT
14	TRBV30	TRBJ2-7	few	-	CACTSGYPSYEQYF	TGTGCCTGCACCTCGGGGTACCCGAGCTACGAGCAGTACTTC
13	TRBV7-2	TRBJ1-2	many	TRBD1	CASSLAGQGAVTF	TGTGCCAGCAGCTTAGCGGGACAGGGGGCGGTCACCTTC
14	TRBV2	TRBJ2-4	many	TRBD1	CASRADRVIAIQYF	TGTGCCAGCAGGGCGGACAGGGTTATCGCCATTCAGTACTTC
15	TRBV20-1	TRBJ1-1	-	-	CSARESGRGNTEAFF	TGCAGTGCTAGAGAGTCCGGGAGGGGGAACACTGAAGCTTTCTTT
13	TRBV10-3	TRBJ1-1	-	-	CAITLGENTEAFF	TGTGCCATCACCCTAGGGGAGAACACTGAAGCTTTCTTT
12	TRBV18	TRBJ2-3	many	-	CASSPVGDTQYF	TGTGCCAGCTCACCAGTGGGAGATACGCAGTATTTT
15	TRBV7-2	TRBJ1-1	-	TRBD1	CASSARQGANTEAFF	TGTGCCAGCAGCGCCCGACAGGGGGCGAACACTGAAGCTTTCTTT
15	TRBV7-9	TRBJ1-1	-	-	CASRVGNGVDTEAFF	TGTGCCAGCAGAGTAGGGAATGGAGTAGACACTGAAGCTTTCTTT
15	TRBV15	TRBJ1-5	few	-	CATSRDDGQYQPQHF	TGTGCCACCAGCAGAGATGACGGACAATATCAGCCCCAGCATTTT
13	TRBV9	TRBJ2-7	-	-	CASSVGRGVEQYF	TGTGCCAGCAGCGTTGGGCGCGGGGTCGAGCAGTACTTC
11	TRBV7-2	TRBJ1-1	few	-	CASRLHTEAFF	TGTGCCAGCAGGTTACACACTGAAGCTTTCTTT